Below are 21 T cell receptor delta chains sequenced from a single sample in a study of gamma-delta T cells after stem cell transplantation. TCRdb fed the RT-PCR reads to CATT. Of 10,000 to 12,000 delta-chain clones listed, around two fifths are singletons. The sample consisted of gamma-delta T cells. The receptors here all came from a human donor. It is not recorded whose cells these are; they may come from a transplant donor.

As to this clone: The junction shows a germline mismatch at one end, possibly a read error. Other DNA sequences in this specimen translate into the identical CDR3. The rearrangement joins TRDV1 to TRDJ1; D is ambiguous. This CDR3 spans 14 amino acids. Germline V gene sequence: CDR1 TSWWSYY, CDR2 QGS. Here the CDR3 DNA reads TGTGCTCTTGGGGAACTATCTTTCACCGATAAACTCATCTTC. Amino acids: CALGELSFTDKLIF.

Only a few counts were recorded for this clone. The chain recombines TRDV1 with TRDJ3, with 11 bases that match TRDD3. J was trimmed by 0 bases and V by 0 bases; bases with no gene match: 10. CDR3 length: 22 residues. The germline V gene has CDR1 TSWWSYY and CDR2 QGS. CDR3 protein: CALGELSRYWGISSWDTRQMFF. Here the CDR3 DNA reads TGTGCTCTTGGGGAACTTTCCAGATACTGGGGGATAAGCTCCTGGGACACCCGACAGATGTTTTTC.

In its sample, this clone was seen a few times. V usage is TRDV3 and J usage is TRDJ1, with 9 bases lining up with TRDD3. CDR1 and CDR2 (germline): TVYSNPD, GDNSRS (reference sequence). V shed 2 bases, J shed 3 bases, and the junction held 7 bases outside the gene matches. This CDR3 comprises 14 residues. CDR3 bases: TGTGCCTTTGGTTGGGGGATAATTCCCGATAAACTCATCTTT. Encoded protein: CAFGWGIIPDKLIF.

V usage is TRDV1 and J usage is TRDJ2, with a possible D match to TRDD3 (6 bases). CDR3 length: 15 residues. V lost 0 bases to trimming and J lost 1 base, with 6 bases between them. The V gene's germline CDR1 is TSWWSYY and CDR2 QGS. Here the CDR3 reads CALGELWGLTAQLFF. CDR3 nucleotide sequence: TGTGCTCTTGGGGAACTCTGGGGTTTGACAGCACAACTCTTCTTT.

In its sample, this clone was seen once. J is TRDJ3 and V is TRDV2, with 8 bases lining up with TRDD3. The V segment lost 3 bases and the J segment 0 bases; nucleotides outside the gene matches: 15. Germline CDR1 GEAIGNYY, CDR2 EKD. The CDR3 contains 21 residues. CDR3 DNA: TGTGCCTGTGACGGTGTACTGGGGGCAATACAGAACTCCTGGGACACCCGACAGATGTTTTTC. Protein: CACDGVLGAIQNSWDTRQMFF.

Only a few counts were recorded for this clone. The chain couples TRDV1 to TRDJ1, with 12 bases aligning to TRDD3. In germline, CDR1 is TSWWSYY, CDR2 QGS. This CDR3 has 21 amino acids. With 8 bases clipped from V and 0 bases from J, the junction kept 22 bases outside the gene matches. CDR3 in amino acids: CALCLRSGLGDTPPYTDKLIF. For the CDR3, the DNA is TGTGCTCTTTGCCTGCGGTCGGGGCTGGGGGATACGCCTCCGTACACCGATAAACTCATCTTT.

The chain employs TRDV1 and TRDJ1; TRDD2 might be the D (6 bases). The CDR3 is made up of 19 amino acids. Germline assignment: CDR1 TSWWSYY and CDR2 QGS. Trimming took off 1 base at V and 0 bases at J, with 21 bases between the two ends. Here the CDR3 reads CALGEQSYLPTEYTDKLIF. The CDR3 coding sequence is TGTGCTCTTGGGGAACAATCCTACCTCCCTACCGAGTACACCGATAAACTCATCTTT.

Only a few counts were recorded for this clone. CDR3 loop: CALGDLTPYSHPVLGGIRYTDKLIF. The CDR3 DNA reads TGTGCTCTTGGGGACCTTACGCCATATTCCCACCCGGTACTGGGGGGTATCAGGTACACCGATAAACTCATCTTT. The rearrangement joins TRDV1 to TRDJ1; 8 bases agree with TRDD3. V shed 3 bases, J shed 0 bases, and the junction held 33 bases outside the gene matches. The CDR3 runs 25 residues. The germline CDR1 and CDR2 sequences are TSWWSYY and QGS.

The sample holds a few counts of this clone. The chain has TRDV1 and TRDJ1, with 7 bases that match TRDD3. This CDR3 is 21 amino acids long. The germline CDR1 and CDR2 sequences are TSWWSYY and QGS. The J segment lost 0 bases and the V segment lost 2 bases, leaving 21 bases of the junction unmatched. Here the CDR3 DNA reads TGTGCTCTTGGGGAATTGTCCCGGTCGTTACTGGGGACTACCTACACCGATAAACTCATCTTT. Protein: CALGELSRSLLGTTYTDKLIF.

The sample holds a few counts of this clone. The rearrangement uses TRDV1 and TRDJ2; 10 bases map to TRDD3. With 5 bases clipped from V and 6 bases from J, the junction kept 15 bases outside the gene matches. Germline CDR1 TSWWSYY, CDR2 QGS. The length of the CDR3 is 18 residues. CDR3 in amino acids: CALGSRRYWGISAAQLFF. CDR3 nucleotides: TGTGCTCTTGGGAGTCGCCGGTACTGGGGGATTTCGGCAGCACAACTCTTCTTT.

This clone has a single count. The junction differs from germline at one of its ends, possibly a read error. CDR3 loop: CACDTGRGKTAHLFF. The CDR3 bases are TGTGCCTGTGACACCGGGAGGGGGAAGACAGCACACCTCTTCTTT. The genes are TRDV2 and TRDJ2; D is possibly TRDD3 (6 bases). CDR1 GEAIGNYY and CDR2 EKD come from the germline V gene. The CDR3 consists of 15 residues.

To note about this clone: Other DNA sequences from this sample encode an identical CDR3 as well. CDR3 nucleotide sequence: TGTGCCTTTCATGACGTACTTGGGGATTTTTACACCGATAAACTCATCTTT. This codes for CAFHDVLGDFYTDKLIF. V gene TRDV3 combines with J gene TRDJ1; a possible D gene is TRDD3 (6 bases). Germline V lookup: CDR1 TVYSNPD, CDR2 GDNSRS (reference sequence). V lost 2 bases and J 0 bases, leaving 22 bases between the germline ends. This CDR3 comprises 17 residues.

The gene calls are TRDV2 and TRDJ3; 9 bases fit TRDD3. Germline V gives CDR1 GEAIGNYY, CDR2 EKD. The CDR3 covers 17 residues. V lost 3 bases and J lost 2; bases outside the gene matches: 4. CDR3 in amino acids: CACDWGIVPWDTRQMFF. CDR3 nucleotide sequence: TGTGCCTGTGACTGGGGGATAGTCCCCTGGGACACCCGACAGATGTTTTTC.

This clone has only a few counts. J is TRDJ1 and V is TRDV1; TRDD3 matches at 10 bases. This CDR3 region has 22 residues. Germline CDR1 and CDR2: TSWWSYY and QGS. The V gene end was trimmed by 8 bases and the J gene end by 3 bases; junction bases not matched to a gene: 30. The CDR3 sequence is CALQRVPVLGDRPSRVADKLIF. The CDR3 DNA is TGTGCTCTTCAAAGGGTTCCAGTACTGGGGGATCGACCATCCCGGGTAGCCGATAAACTCATCTTT.

A word on this clone: A much larger clone lies a single base off, so this may be a read error. The rearrangement uses TRDV2 and TRDJ3, with 10 nucleotides matching TRDD3. This CDR3 region has 19 residues. Germline CDR1 reads GEAIGNYY; CDR2 reads EKD. The CDR3 here is CACDTVLGDRSLDTRQMFF. CDR3 nucleotide sequence: TGTGCCTGTGACACCGTACTGGGGGATCGCTCCTTGGACACCCGACAGATGTTTTTC.

This clone came up a few times. J is TRDJ4 and V is TRDV2; TRDD3 aligns across 10 bases. The CDR3 is 16 amino acids. Germline loops: CDR1 GEAIGNYY, CDR2 EKD. The trim removed 2 bases at V and 0 bases at J, leaving 8 bases unmatched. The CDR3 is CACDRRRGIRPRPLIF. In nucleotides, the CDR3 is TGTGCCTGTGACAGAAGGCGGGGGATACGCCCCAGACCCCTGATCTTT.

The chain joins TRDV1 to TRDJ1; D is perhaps TRDD2 (9 bases). Per the germline V gene, CDR1 is TSWWSYY and CDR2 is QGS. V was cut by 2 bases and J by 0 bases, with 25 bases left in between. The CDR3 covers 20 residues. For the CDR3, the DNA is TGTGCTCTTGGGGAAGGCCTTCCTACTTACTGGGGGCTCTACACCGATAAACTCATCTTT. Protein: CALGEGLPTYWGLYTDKLIF.

Judged by abundance, this clone is medium-sized (0.01 to 0.1%). Other DNA variants within this sample encode the same CDR3. The V call is TRDV2, the J call TRDJ3; 10 bases are a match to TRDD3. V gave up 3 bases and J gave up 0 bases; unmatched junction bases: 10. Germline lookup yields CDR1 GEAIGNYY and CDR2 EKD. There are 20 residues in the CDR3. CDR3 sequence: CACDPVLGDFSSWDTRQMFF. The CDR3 DNA sequence: TGTGCCTGTGACCCTGTACTGGGGGATTTCTCCTCCTGGGACACCCGACAGATGTTTTTC.

There are a few counts of this clone. V and J are TRDV3 and TRDJ1; 7 bases align to TRDD2. Germline V CDR1 and CDR2: TVYSNPD, GDNSRS (reference sequence). V dropped 2 bases and J dropped 0; count of bases not matched to a gene: 18. This CDR3 has 18 residues. The DNA for the CDR3 is TGTGCCTTTCATTTCGGCCTTCCTGACCCAGCCTACACCGATAAACTCATCTTT. Protein: CAFHFGLPDPAYTDKLIF.

V and J are TRDV3 and TRDJ1; 7 bases are a match to TRDD3. The CDR3 contains 20 residues. V lost 1 base and J lost 0; bases outside the gene matches: 23. In germline, CDR1 is TVYSNPD, CDR2 GDNSRS (reference sequence). CDR3: CAFTKGLRGPWGSNTDKLIF. For the CDR3, the DNA is TGTGCCTTTACAAAGGGGCTCCGAGGTCCCTGGGGGTCCAACACCGATAAACTCATCTTT.

This sequence joins TRDV1 and TRDJ1; D may be TRDD3 (10 bases). There are 21 residues in the CDR3. CDR1 and CDR2 (germline): TSWWSYY, QGS. The V and J ends lost 0 bases and 0 bases respectively, with 26 bases between them. For the CDR3, the DNA is TGTGCTCTTGGGGAACTAGCCTTCCTACGGTGGGGGATACTTGACACCGATAAACTCATCTTT. This gives the protein CALGELAFLRWGILDTDKLIF.